One sample yielded the 3 T cell receptor beta chains listed below, sequenced in a study of blood T cell repertoires in COVID-19. TCRdb keeps only in-frame clones here, not all; method: immunoSEQ multiplex PCR. In the table there are 130,000 to 150,000 clones, around 80% of which are singletons. The material sequenced was peripheral blood. The origin of the receptors is a man between 65 and 85 years old who had recovered from COVID-19.

The chain has TRBV4-1 and TRBJ2-1, with TRBD2 matching 7 bases. The V segment lost 0 bases and the J segment 10 bases; nucleotides outside the gene matches: 3. Germline values: CDR1 MGHRA, CDR2 YSYEKL. The CDR3 totals 13 residues. CDR3 nucleotides: TGCGCCAGCAGCCAAGAGCCAGCGGGAGAGCAGTTCTTC. It is translated as CASSQEPAGEQFF.

This clone was counted once. V and J are TRBV29-1 and TRBJ2-7; tentatively, D is TRBD1 (6 bases). Looked up from germline, CDR1 is SQVTM and CDR2 is ANQGSEA. V shed 6 bases and J shed 0 bases, with 9 bases lying between them. This CDR3 spans 12 amino acids. The CDR3 spells CSVGQSSYEQYF. Here the CDR3 DNA reads TGCAGCGTCGGACAGAGCTCCTACGAGCAGTACTTC.

This rearrangement joins TRBV29-1 to TRBJ2-7; D uncertain. The ends were cut back, 7 bases at V and 0 bases at J, with 7 bases in the middle. In germline, CDR1 is SQVTM, CDR2 ANQGSEA. The CDR3 covers 11 residues. The CDR3 loop is CSGLLSYEQYF. The DNA for the CDR3 is TGCAGCGGACTCCTCTCCTACGAGCAGTACTTC.